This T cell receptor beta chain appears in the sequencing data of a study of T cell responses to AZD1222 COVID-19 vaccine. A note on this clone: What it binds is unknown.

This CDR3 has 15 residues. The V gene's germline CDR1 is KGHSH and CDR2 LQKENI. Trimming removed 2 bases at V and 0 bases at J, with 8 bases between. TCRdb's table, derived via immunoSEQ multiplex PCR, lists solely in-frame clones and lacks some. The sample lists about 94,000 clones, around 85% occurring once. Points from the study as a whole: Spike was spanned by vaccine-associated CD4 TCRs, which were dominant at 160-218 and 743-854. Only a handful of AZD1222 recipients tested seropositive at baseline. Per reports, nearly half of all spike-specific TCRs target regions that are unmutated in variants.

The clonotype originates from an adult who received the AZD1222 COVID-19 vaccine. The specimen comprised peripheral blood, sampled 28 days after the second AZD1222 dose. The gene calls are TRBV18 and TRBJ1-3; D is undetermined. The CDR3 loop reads CASSPDVTSGNTIYF. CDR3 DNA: TGTGCCAGCTCACCAGACGTTACCTCTGGAAACACCATATATTTT. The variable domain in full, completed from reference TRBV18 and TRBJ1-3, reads NAGVMQNPRHLVRRRGQEARLRCSPMKGHSHVYWYRQLPEEGLKFMVYLQKENIIDESGMPKERFSAEFPKEGPSILRIQQVVRGDSAAYFCASSPDVTSGNTIYFGEGSWLTVV.